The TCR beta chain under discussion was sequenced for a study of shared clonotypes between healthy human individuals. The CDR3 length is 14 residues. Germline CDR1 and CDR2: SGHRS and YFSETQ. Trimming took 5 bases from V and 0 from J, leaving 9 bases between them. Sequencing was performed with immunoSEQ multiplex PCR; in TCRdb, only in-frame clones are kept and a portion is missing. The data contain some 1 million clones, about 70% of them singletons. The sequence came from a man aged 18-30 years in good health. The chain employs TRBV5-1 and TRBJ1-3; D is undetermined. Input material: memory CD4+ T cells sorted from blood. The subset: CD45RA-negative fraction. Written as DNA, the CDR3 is TGCGCCAGCAGTGAGGAGGCCTCTGGAAACACCATATATTTT. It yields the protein CASSEEASGNTIYF.